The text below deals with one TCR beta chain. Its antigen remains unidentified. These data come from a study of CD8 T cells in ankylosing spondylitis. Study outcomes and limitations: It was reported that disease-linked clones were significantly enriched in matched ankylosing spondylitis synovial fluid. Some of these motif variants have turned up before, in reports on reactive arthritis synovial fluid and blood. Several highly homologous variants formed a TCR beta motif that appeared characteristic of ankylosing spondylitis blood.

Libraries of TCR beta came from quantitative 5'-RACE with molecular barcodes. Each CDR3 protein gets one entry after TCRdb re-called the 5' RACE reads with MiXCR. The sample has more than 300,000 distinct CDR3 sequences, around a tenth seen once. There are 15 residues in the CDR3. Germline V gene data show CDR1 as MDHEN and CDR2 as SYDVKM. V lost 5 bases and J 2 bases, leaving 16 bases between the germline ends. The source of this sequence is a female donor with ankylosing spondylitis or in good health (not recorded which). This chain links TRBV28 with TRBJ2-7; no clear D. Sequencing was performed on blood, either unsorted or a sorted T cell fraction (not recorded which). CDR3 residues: CASSRSPQETYEQYF. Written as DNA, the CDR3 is TGTGCCAGCAGTAGATCTCCACAAGAAACCTACGAGCAGTACTTC.